This T cell receptor beta chain was profiled in a study of Ad26.COV2.S vaccination and SARS-CoV-2 variants. Trimming took off 2 bases at V and 5 bases at J, with 10 bases between the two ends. Germline CDR1 and CDR2: SGHRS and YFSETQ. CDR3 length: 13 residues. Study findings and constraints: Placebo recipients showed lower spike-specific TCR breadth than vaccinees. The TCR breadth and depth analyses may have produced an underestimate of total T cell responses. Participants given vaccine showed non-spike TCR breadth similar to that of placebo recipients.

Concerning this clone: Its matching antigen is unknown.

Libraries were prepared by immunoSEQ multiplex PCR; TCRdb keeps only in-frame clonotypes and omits some of them. The sample has around 100,000 clones; approximately 77% are singletons. This receptor was taken from a human donor who had recovered from COVID-19. The material was peripheral blood, obtained after recovery from COVID-19. This chain uses TRBV5-1 with TRBJ1-1, with D perhaps TRBD1 (5 bases). The CDR3 DNA reads TGCGCCAGCAGCTTTCAGGGTTTAACTGAAGCTTTCTTT. This encodes CASSFQGLTEAFF. Drawing the rest from reference TRBV5-1 and TRBJ1-1, the complete variable domain is KAGVTQTPRYLIKTRGQQVTLSCSPISGHRSVSWYQQTPGQGLQFLFEYFSETQRNKGNFPGRFSGRQFSNSRSEMNVSTLELGDSALYLCASSFQGLTEAFFGQGTRLTVV.